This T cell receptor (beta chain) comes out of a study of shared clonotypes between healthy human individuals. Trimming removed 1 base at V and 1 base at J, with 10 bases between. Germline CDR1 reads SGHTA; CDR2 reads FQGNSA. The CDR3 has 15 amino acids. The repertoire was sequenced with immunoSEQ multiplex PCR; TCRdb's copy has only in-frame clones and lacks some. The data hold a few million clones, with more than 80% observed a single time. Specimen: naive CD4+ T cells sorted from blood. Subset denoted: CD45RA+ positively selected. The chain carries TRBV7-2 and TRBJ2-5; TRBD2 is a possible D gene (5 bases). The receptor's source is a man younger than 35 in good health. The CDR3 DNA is TGTGCCAGCAGCTTAGGGGCTAGCCCCCAAGAGACCCAGTACTTC. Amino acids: CASSLGASPQETQYF. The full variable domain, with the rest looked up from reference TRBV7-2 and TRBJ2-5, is GAGVSQSPSNKVTEKGKDVELRCDPISGHTALYWYRQSLGQGLEFLIYFQGNSAPDKSGLPSDRFSAERTGGSVSTLTIQRTQQEDSAVYLCASSLGASPQETQYFGPGTRLLVL.